Below are 26 T cell receptor beta chains sequenced from a single sample in a study of CD8 T cells in Susac syndrome. With random hexamers, about 0.5 to 1 ug RNA was reverse transcribed. TCRdb re-called the immunoSEQ multiplex PCR reads through MiXCR, storing one row per CDR3 protein. The sample has 150,000 to 200,000 distinct CDR3 sequences, roughly 93% seen once; the top ten hold more than 0.11%. Sequencing was carried out using CD4+ T cells from PBMCs. The source is a human donor in good health.

The chain employs TRBV5-1 and TRBJ2-1, with 8 bases lining up with TRBD2. The V gene end was trimmed by 2 bases and the J gene end by 0 bases; junction bases not matched to a gene: 1. This CDR3 spans 15 amino acids. The germline V gene encodes CDR1 SGHRS and CDR2 YFSETQ. Here the CDR3 reads CASSFSGNSYNEQFF. The DNA for the CDR3 is TGCGCCAGCAGCTTTAGCGGGAACTCCTACAATGAGCAGTTCTTC. Together with reference TRBV5-1 and TRBJ2-1, the CDR3 gives the full variable domain: KAGVTQTPRYLIKTRGQQVTLSCSPISGHRSVSWYQQTPGQGLQFLFEYFSETQRNKGNFPGRFSGRQFSNSRSEMNVSTLELGDSALYLCASSFSGNSYNEQFFGPGTRLTVL.

The chain recombines TRBV29-1 with TRBJ1-1; weak D call: TRBD1 (5 bases). Germline CDR1 is SQVTM and CDR2 is ANQGSEA. CDR3 length equals 11 residues. Trimming shortened V by 8 bases and J by 1 base, and 8 bases separated the two germline ends. In nucleotides, the CDR3 is TGCAGCCTGAGGGGGAACACTGAAGCTTTCTTT. Amino acids: CSLRGNTEAFF. Based on the CDR3 plus reference TRBV29-1 and TRBJ1-1, the full variable domain is SAVISQKPSRDICQRGTSLTIQCQVDSQVTMMFWYRQQPGQSLTLIATANQGSEATYESGFVIDKFPISRPNLTFSTLTVSNMSPEDSSIYLCSLRGNTEAFFGQGTRLTVV.

For the CDR3, the DNA is TGTGCCAGCAGTGACTTACCGCGACAGCCCCAGCATTTT. Translating gives CASSDLPRQPQHF. The chain uses TRBV6-1 and TRBJ1-5; D not certain. Per germline, CDR1 MNHNS and CDR2 SASEGT. V lost 3 bases and J 7 bases, leaving 10 bases between the germline ends. This CDR3 is built from 13 residues.

V and J are TRBV6-1 and TRBJ1-2, with TRBD1 matching 7 bases. With V trimmed by 6 bases and J by 7 bases, 8 bases remained unmatched. Germline V gene lookup returns CDR1 MNHNS and CDR2 SASEGT. This CDR3 region has 13 residues. DNA of the CDR3: TGTGCCAGCAGAGACAGGGTGGGAAGTGGCTACACCTTC. Translated, it gives CASRDRVGSGYTF.

The chain links TRBV5-1 to TRBJ1-6; no clear D gene. CDR1 is SGHRS, CDR2 YFSETQ, per germline. Trimming pared 3 bases from V and 9 bases from J, leaving 16 bases between. This CDR3 spans 15 amino acids. For the CDR3, the DNA is TGCGCCAGCAGCTCCACGGGGATCCCCAGTTCACCCCTCCACTTT. This translates into CASSSTGIPSSPLHF.

The chain couples TRBV4-2 to TRBJ2-3; D is possibly TRBD2 (6 bases). The V and J ends lost 0 bases and 3 bases respectively, with 16 bases between them. The CDR3 sequence is 17 residues long. CDR1 is LGHNA and CDR2 is YNFKEQ in the germline V gene. The CDR3 here is CASSQEGAGTATDTQYF. As DNA, the CDR3 is TGTGCCAGCAGCCAAGAGGGCGCGGGGACGGCAACAGATACGCAGTATTTT.

This chain joins TRBV29-1 and TRBJ2-1; 7 bases agree with TRBD1. V trimming: 6 bases; J trimming: 2 bases; junction bases outside the gene matches: 10. The CDR3 length is 15 residues. Germline CDR1 SQVTM, CDR2 ANQGSEA. The CDR3 sequence is CSVALGGTAYNEQFF. In nucleotides, the CDR3 is TGCAGCGTGGCCCTCGGTGGGACAGCCTACAATGAGCAGTTCTTC.

The rearrangement joins TRBV12-3 or TRBV12-4 to TRBJ2-1, with 9 bases identical to TRBD2. Losses at the gene ends were 6 bases for V and 8 bases for J; bases not matched to a gene: 5. The CDR3 contains 13 residues. DNA for the CDR3: TGTGCCAGCAGAAAGACTAGCGGTCATGAGCAGTTCTTC. This translates into CASRKTSGHEQFF.

V is TRBV25-1 and J is TRBJ2-2; D may match TRBD1 or TRBD2 (5 bases each). In germline, CDR1 is MGHDK, CDR2 SYGVNS. This CDR3 is 14 amino acids long. For the CDR3, the DNA is TGTGCGAGCGGACACCAGGGCGGCACCGGGGAGCTGTTTTTT. It encodes CASGHQGGTGELFF.

This sequence joins TRBV12-5 and TRBJ2-7, with D perhaps given as TRBD1 or TRBD2 (5 bases each). With 2 bases removed from V and 7 bases from J, the gap between germline ends came to 9 bases. This CDR3 region has 12 residues. Germline assignment: CDR1 LGHNT and CDR2 FRNRAP. The CDR3 region is CASGLSWGEQYF. The CDR3 DNA is TGTGCTAGTGGTTTGAGTTGGGGGGAGCAGTACTTC.

V usage is TRBV7-9 and J usage is TRBJ2-5, with TRBD1 identical over 7 bases. The V segment lost 5 bases and the J segment 2 bases; nucleotides outside the gene matches: 5. Per the germline V gene, CDR1 is SEHNR and CDR2 is FQNEAQ (reference sequence). The CDR3 contains 14 residues. CDR3 nucleotide sequence: TGTGCCAGCAGCCTGGACAGGTGGCAAGAGACCCAGTACTTC. Encoded protein: CASSLDRWQETQYF.

The chain couples TRBV29-1 to TRBJ1-2; weak D call: TRBD1 (5 bases). The CDR3 loop spans 12 amino acids. From germline, CDR1 is SQVTM and CDR2 ANQGSEA. Between the trimmed V and J ends, which lost 5 bases and 8 bases, there was a span of 15 bases. CDR3 nucleotide sequence: TGCAGCGTTCTGGTGCGGGACCGCGGCTACACCTTC. It specifies CSVLVRDRGYTF. Full variable domain (missing parts from reference TRBV29-1 and TRBJ1-2): SAVISQKPSRDICQRGTSLTIQCQVDSQVTMMFWYRQQPGQSLTLIATANQGSEATYESGFVIDKFPISRPNLTFSTLTVSNMSPEDSSIYLCSVLVRDRGYTFGSGTRLTVV.

The rearrangement uses TRBV2 and TRBJ1-1, with D possibly TRBD1 on 6 matching bases. The germline V gene has CDR1 SNHLY and CDR2 FYNNEI. Trimming took off 6 bases at V and 1 base at J, with 15 bases between the two ends. This CDR3 contains 15 residues. The CDR3 DNA reads TGTGCCAGCAGCCAAGGGCGGACAGAGAACACTGAAGCTTTCTTT. Encoded protein: CASSQGRTENTEAFF.

The chain carries TRBV2 and TRBJ2-3; 11 nucleotides agree with TRBD2. The J segment lost 0 bases and the V segment lost 6 bases, leaving 11 bases of the junction unmatched. Germline CDR1 is SNHLY and CDR2 is FYNNEI. The CDR3 covers 18 residues. The CDR3 coding sequence is TGTGCCAGCAGCCCTGGCGGACTAGCGGGTCCTAGCACAGATACGCAGTATTTT. It is translated as CASSPGGLAGPSTDTQYF. The full variable domain, in which reference TRBV2 and TRBJ2-3 provide the parts outside the CDR3, is EPEVTQTPSHQVTQMGQEVILRCVPISNHLYFYWYRQILGQKVEFLVSFYNNEISEKSEIFDDQFSVERPDGSNFTLKIRSTKLEDSAMYFCASSPGGLAGPSTDTQYFGPGTRLTVL.

This clonotype was found a few times. The gene calls are TRBV7-2 and TRBJ2-7, with 9 bases lining up with TRBD1. Germline CDR1 reads SGHTA; CDR2 reads FQGNSA. This CDR3 has 15 amino acids. J was trimmed by 3 bases and V by 5 bases; bases with no gene match: 8. In DNA, the CDR3 is TGTGCCAGCAGCCCGACCTCGACAGGGGGCTACGAGCAGTACTTC. Encoded protein: CASSPTSTGGYEQYF.

J is TRBJ2-7 and V is TRBV5-1; tentatively, D is TRBD1 (6 bases). CDR3 length: 12 residues. CDR1 and CDR2 from the germline V gene are SGHRS and YFSETQ. The V and J ends lost 0 bases and 5 bases respectively, with 6 bases between them. The CDR3 DNA follows: TGCGCCAGCAGCTTGGCAGGGGACGAGCAGTACTTC. The encoded protein is CASSLAGDEQYF.

CDR3 in amino acids: CASSSGAAYEQYF. DNA for the CDR3: TGTGCCAGCAGCTCCGGGGCAGCCTACGAGCAGTACTTC. The chain has TRBV7-9 and TRBJ2-7; possibly TRBD1 or TRBD2 for D (5 bases each). The V gene's germline CDR1 is SEHNR and CDR2 FQNEAQ (reference sequence). V was cut by 4 bases and J by 2 bases, with 9 bases left in between. The CDR3 has 13 residues.

This sequence joins TRBV2 and TRBJ2-7; D may be TRBD2 (5 bases). Trimming pared 7 bases from V and 0 bases from J, leaving 13 bases between. The CDR3 extends over 14 amino acids. CDR1 SNHLY and CDR2 FYNNEI come from the germline V gene. The CDR3 protein is CASTPDTSSYEQYF. CDR3 DNA: TGTGCCAGCACGCCCGATACTAGCTCCTACGAGCAGTACTTC.

The rearrangement joins TRBV20-1 to TRBJ2-1; the D is unclear. Germline V lookup: CDR1 DFQATT, CDR2 SNEGSKA (reference sequence). This CDR3 spans 12 amino acids. Trimming shortened V by 3 bases and J by 5 bases, and 8 bases separated the two germline ends. Here the CDR3 reads CSASSRNNEQFF. CDR3 nucleotide sequence: TGCAGTGCTAGTTCGAGAAACAATGAGCAGTTCTTC.

The J gene is TRBJ2-1, the V gene TRBV3-1, with 7 bases matching TRBD2. CDR3 length equals 16 residues. J lost 1 base, V lost 0 bases, and 3 bases had no gene match. The V gene's germline CDR1 is LGHDT and CDR2 YNNKEL (reference sequence). The DNA of the CDR3 is TGTGCCAGCAGCCAAGACCGACTAGCTTCCTACAATGAGCAGTTCTTC. Amino acids: CASSQDRLASYNEQFF.

The sample holds one count of this clonotype. The chain uses TRBV20-1 and TRBJ2-7, with TRBD1 matching 12 bases. The trim removed 3 bases at V and 8 bases at J, leaving 8 bases unmatched. The CDR3 totals 14 residues. Germline values: CDR1 DFQATT, CDR2 SNEGSKA (reference sequence). The CDR3 DNA reads TGCAGTGCTAGGGACCGGGACAGGGGGCAGAAGCAGTACTTC. This sequence encodes CSARDRDRGQKQYF.

CDR3 in amino acids: CASSGGWASMNTGELFF. DNA for the CDR3: TGTGCCAGTAGTGGGGGGTGGGCATCTATGAACACCGGGGAGCTGTTTTTT. The V call is TRBV19, the J call TRBJ2-2; D may be TRBD2 (6 bases). V lost 5 bases to trimming and J lost 1 base, with 17 bases between them. The CDR3 sequence is 17 residues long. Germline V gene sequence: CDR1 LNHDA, CDR2 SQIVND (reference sequence).

The chain couples TRBV29-1 to TRBJ1-5; 9 bases agree with TRBD1. Germline trimming cut 3 bases from V and 11 bases from J; bases unmatched to any gene: 5. The CDR3 runs to 12 residues. Germline V gene data show CDR1 as SQVTM and CDR2 as ANQGSEA. CDR3 loop: CSVDLGQGTQHF. In nucleotides, the CDR3 is TGCAGCGTTGACTTGGGACAGGGAACCCAGCATTTT.

The gene calls are TRBV6-1 and TRBJ2-7; D not resolved. The CDR3 is 16 residues long. Germline CDR1 reads MNHNS; CDR2 reads SASEGT. Trimming cost V 5 bases and J 5 bases, with 22 bases left between them. The CDR3, as DNA: TGTGCCAGCAGTCCCTCTTTTTTGGGCAGCCGAAACGAGCAGTACTTC. It encodes CASSPSFLGSRNEQYF.

The chain employs TRBV14 and TRBJ1-1, with 10 positions matching TRBD1. Germline-derived CDR1 and CDR2 are SGHDN and FVKESK. Trimming removed 1 base from V and 3 bases from J; junction bases left unmatched: 2. This CDR3 region has 15 residues. The CDR3 DNA reads as TGTGCCAGCAGCCAAGTCGGACAGGGGGACACTGAAGCTTTCTTT. It yields the protein CASSQVGQGDTEAFF. The whole variable domain, remainder taken from reference TRBV14 and TRBJ1-1, is EAGVTQFPSHSVIEKGQTVTLRCDPISGHDNLYWYRRVMGKEIKFLLHFVKESKQDESGMPNNRFLAERTGGTYSTLKVQPAELEDSGVYFCASSQVGQGDTEAFFGQGTRLTVV.

The rearrangement uses TRBV9 and TRBJ1-2; D uncertain. The CDR3 consists of 11 residues. V was pared by 5 bases and J by 4 bases, with 6 bases between. Germline CDR1 reads SGDLS; CDR2 reads YYNGEE. The CDR3 sequence is CASSVGYGYTF. The CDR3 region has the DNA TGTGCCAGCAGTGTTGGCTATGGCTACACCTTC.